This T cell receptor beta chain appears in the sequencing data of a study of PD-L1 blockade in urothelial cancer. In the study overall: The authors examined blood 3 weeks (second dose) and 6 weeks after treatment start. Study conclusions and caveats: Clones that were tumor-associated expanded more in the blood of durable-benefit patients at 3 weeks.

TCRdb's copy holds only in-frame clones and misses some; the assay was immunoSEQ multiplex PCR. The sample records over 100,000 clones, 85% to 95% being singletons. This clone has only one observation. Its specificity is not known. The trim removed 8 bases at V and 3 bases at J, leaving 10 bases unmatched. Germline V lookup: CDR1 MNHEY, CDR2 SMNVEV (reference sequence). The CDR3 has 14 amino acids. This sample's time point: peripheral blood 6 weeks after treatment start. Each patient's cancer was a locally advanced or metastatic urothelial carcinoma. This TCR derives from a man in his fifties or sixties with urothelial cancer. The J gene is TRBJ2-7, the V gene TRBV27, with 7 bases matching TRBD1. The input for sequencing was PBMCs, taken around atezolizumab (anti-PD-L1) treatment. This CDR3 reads CASPSVGDSYEQYF. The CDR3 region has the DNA TGTGCCAGCCCCTCCGTCGGGGACAGCTACGAGCAGTACTTC.